Reported below is one T cell receptor (beta chain). What it binds is not known. The entry originates in a study of shared clonotypes between healthy human individuals. Across the study: The study used three CD4 naive, three CD4 memory, two CD8 naive and one CD8 memory plate per donor.

Study-wide results and caveats: Non-shared clonotypes were found to have lower generation probabilities than the clonotypes that were shared by all four of the sorted-subset donors.

Terminally differentiated effector memory CD45RA+ cells were left out of the naive CD8 fraction, which was CD45RO-negative and positively selected for CCR7. CDR3 length equals 17 residues. With 3 bases removed from V and 7 bases from J, the gap between germline ends came to 23 bases. Germline CDR1 is SGDLS and CDR2 is YYNGEE. The assay was immunoSEQ multiplex PCR, and TCRdb's table has in-frame clones only and misses some. The profile shows hundreds of thousands of clones, about 91% of them singletons. This sequence joins TRBV9 and TRBJ2-1, with D perhaps given as TRBD1 or TRBD2 (5 bases each). The sequence derives from a man aged 25 to 40 in good health. Material: naive CD8+ T cells sorted from blood. The CDR3 bases are TGTGCCAGCAGCGCCCCGGTGGGGCGGGCGAAAGGGAATGAGCAGTTCTTC. Its translation: CASSAPVGRAKGNEQFF.